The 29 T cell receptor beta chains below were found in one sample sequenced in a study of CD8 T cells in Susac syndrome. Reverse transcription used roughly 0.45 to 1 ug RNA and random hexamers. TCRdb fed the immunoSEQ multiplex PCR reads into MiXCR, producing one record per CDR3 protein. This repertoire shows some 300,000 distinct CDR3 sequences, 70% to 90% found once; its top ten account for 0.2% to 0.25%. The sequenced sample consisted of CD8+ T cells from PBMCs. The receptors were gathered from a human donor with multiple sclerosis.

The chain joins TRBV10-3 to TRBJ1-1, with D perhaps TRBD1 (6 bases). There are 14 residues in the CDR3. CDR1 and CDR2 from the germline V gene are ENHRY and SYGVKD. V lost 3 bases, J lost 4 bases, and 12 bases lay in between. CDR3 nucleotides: TGTGCCATCAGTGAAAGAACCAGGGGCACTGAAGCTTTCTTT. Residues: CAISERTRGTEAFF.

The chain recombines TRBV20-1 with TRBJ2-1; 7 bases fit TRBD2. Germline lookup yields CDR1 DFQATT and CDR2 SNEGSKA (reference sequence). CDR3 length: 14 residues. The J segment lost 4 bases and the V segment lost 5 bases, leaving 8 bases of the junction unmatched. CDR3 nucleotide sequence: TGCAGTGCTGGATGGCTAGCGGAGTACAATGAGCAGTTCTTC. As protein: CSAGWLAEYNEQFF.

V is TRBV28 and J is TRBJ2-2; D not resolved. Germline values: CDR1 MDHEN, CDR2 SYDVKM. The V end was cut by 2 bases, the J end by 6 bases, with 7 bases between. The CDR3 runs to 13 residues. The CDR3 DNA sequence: TGTGCCAGCAGTTTAAGGGATTCCGGGGAGCTGTTTTTT. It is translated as CASSLRDSGELFF.

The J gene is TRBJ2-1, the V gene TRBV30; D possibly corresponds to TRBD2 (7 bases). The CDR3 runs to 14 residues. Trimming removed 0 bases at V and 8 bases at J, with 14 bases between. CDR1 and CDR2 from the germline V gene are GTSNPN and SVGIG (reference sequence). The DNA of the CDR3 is TGTGCCTGGAGTGTCTTGGGGGCGGGAGATGAGCAGTTCTTC. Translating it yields CAWSVLGAGDEQFF.

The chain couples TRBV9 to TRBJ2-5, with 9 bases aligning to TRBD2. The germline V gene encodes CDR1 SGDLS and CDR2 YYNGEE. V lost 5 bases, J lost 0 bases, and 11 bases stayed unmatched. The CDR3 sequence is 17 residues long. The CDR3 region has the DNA TGTGCCAGCAGTCCAACCCCGGGACTAGCTTACCAAGAGACCCAGTACTTC. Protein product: CASSPTPGLAYQETQYF. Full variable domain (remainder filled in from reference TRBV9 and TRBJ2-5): DSGVTQTPKHLITATGQRVTLRCSPRSGDLSVYWYQQSLDQGLQFLIQYYNGEERAKGNILERFSAQQFPDLHSELNLSSLELGDSALYFCASSPTPGLAYQETQYFGPGTRLLVL.

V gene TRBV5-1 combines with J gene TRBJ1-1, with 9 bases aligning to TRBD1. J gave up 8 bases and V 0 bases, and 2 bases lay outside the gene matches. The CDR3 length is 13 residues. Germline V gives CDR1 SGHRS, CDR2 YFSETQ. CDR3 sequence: CASSLGQGVEAFF. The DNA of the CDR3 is TGCGCCAGCAGCTTGGGACAGGGGGTCGAAGCTTTCTTT.

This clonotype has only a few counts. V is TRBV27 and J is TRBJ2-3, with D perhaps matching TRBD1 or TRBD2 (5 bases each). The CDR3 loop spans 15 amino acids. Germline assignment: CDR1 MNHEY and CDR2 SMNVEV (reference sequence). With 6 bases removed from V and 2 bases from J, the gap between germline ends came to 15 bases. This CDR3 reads CASRGMGDFTDTQYF. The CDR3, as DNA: TGTGCCAGCAGGGGAATGGGGGATTTCACAGATACGCAGTATTTT.

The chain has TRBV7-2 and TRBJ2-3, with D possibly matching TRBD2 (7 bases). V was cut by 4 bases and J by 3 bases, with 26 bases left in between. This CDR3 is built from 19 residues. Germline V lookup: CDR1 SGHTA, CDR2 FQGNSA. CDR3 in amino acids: CASSYKLGGARSRTDTQYF. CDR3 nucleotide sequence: TGTGCCAGCAGCTACAAATTAGGGGGGGCCCGGAGTCGAACAGATACGCAGTATTTT.

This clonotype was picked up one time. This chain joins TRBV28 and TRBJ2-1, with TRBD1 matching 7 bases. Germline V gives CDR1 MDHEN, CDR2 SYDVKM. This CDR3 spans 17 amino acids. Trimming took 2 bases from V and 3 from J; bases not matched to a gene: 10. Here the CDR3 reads CASSLRAATGNYNEQFF. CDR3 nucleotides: TGTGCCAGCAGTTTAAGGGCGGCGACAGGGAACTACAATGAGCAGTTCTTC.

CDR3 nucleotide sequence: TGCGCCAGCAGCCAAGTGTCTAGCGGGACCTACGAGCAGTACTTC. The encoded protein is CASSQVSSGTYEQYF. The V call is TRBV4-1, the J call TRBJ2-7; 9 nucleotides align to TRBD2. CDR1 MGHRA and CDR2 YSYEKL come from the germline V gene. Losses at the gene ends were 1 base for V and 2 bases for J; bases not matched to a gene: 3. This CDR3 is 15 amino acids long.

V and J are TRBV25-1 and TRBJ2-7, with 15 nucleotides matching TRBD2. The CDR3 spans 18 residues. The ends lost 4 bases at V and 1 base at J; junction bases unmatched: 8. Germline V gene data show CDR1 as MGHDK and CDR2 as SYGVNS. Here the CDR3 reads CASSAGLAGGPWSYEQYF. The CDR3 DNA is TGTGCCAGCAGTGCAGGACTAGCGGGAGGGCCTTGGTCCTACGAGCAGTACTTC.

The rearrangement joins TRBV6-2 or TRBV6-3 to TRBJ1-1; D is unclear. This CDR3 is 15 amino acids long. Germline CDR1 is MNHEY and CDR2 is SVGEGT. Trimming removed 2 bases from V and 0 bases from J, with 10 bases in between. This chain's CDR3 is CASSYDRFMNTEAFF. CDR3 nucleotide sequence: TGTGCCAGCAGTTACGACCGGTTCATGAACACTGAAGCTTTCTTT.

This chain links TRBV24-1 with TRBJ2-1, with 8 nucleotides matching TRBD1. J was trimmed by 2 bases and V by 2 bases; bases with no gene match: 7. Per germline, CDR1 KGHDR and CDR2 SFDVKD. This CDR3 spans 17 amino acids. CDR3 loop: CATSDSKTGVTYNEQFF. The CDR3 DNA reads TGTGCCACCAGTGATTCGAAGACAGGGGTCACCTACAATGAGCAGTTCTTC.

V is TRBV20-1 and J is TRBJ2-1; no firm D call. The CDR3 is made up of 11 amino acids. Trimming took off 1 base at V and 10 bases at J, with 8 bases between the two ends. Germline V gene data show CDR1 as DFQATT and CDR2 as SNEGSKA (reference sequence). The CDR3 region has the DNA TGCAGTGCTAGAGCGCTGAGGGAGCAGTTCTTC. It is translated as CSARALREQFF.

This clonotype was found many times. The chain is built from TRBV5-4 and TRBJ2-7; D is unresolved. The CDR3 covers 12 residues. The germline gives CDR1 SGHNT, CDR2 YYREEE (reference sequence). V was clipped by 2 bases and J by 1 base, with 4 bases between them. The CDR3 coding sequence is TGTGCCAGCAGCTTTGGTTCCTACGAGCAGTACTTC. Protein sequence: CASSFGSYEQYF. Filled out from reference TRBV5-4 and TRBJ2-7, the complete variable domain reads ETGVTQSPTHLIKTRGQQVTLRCSSQSGHNTVSWYQQALGQGPQFIFQYYREEENGRGNFPPRFSGLQFPNYSSELNVNALELDDSALYLCASSFGSYEQYFGPGTRLTVT.

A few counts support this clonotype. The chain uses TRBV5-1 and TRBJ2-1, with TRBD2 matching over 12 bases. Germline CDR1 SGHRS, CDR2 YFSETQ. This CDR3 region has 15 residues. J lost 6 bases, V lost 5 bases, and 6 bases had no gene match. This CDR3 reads CASSWTSGTRNEQFF. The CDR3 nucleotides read TGCGCCAGCAGTTGGACTAGCGGGACGCGCAATGAGCAGTTCTTC.

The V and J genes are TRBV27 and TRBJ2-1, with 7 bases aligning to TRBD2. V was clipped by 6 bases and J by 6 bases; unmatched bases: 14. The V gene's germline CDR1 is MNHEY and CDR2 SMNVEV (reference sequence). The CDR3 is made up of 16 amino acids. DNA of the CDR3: TGTGCCAGCAGCTTCGGCCTAGCGGCGTGGGGCAATGAGCAGTTCTTC. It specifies CASSFGLAAWGNEQFF.

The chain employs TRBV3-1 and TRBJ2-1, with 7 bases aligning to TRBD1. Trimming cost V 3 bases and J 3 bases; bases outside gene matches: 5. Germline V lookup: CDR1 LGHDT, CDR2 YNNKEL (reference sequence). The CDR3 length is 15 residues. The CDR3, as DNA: TGTGCCAGCAGCCAGGGGACAGAACTCTACAATGAGCAGTTCTTC. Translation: CASSQGTELYNEQFF.

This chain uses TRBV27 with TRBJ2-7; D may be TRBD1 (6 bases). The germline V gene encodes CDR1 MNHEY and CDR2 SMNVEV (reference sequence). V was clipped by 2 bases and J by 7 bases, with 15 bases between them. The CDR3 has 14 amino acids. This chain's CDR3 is CASSLGRGTGEQYF. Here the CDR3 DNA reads TGTGCCAGCAGTTTAGGCAGGGGAACAGGGGAGCAGTACTTC.

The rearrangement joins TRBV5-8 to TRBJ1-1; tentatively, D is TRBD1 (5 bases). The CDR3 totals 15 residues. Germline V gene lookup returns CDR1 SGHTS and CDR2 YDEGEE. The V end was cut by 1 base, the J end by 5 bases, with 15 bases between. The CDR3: CASSLHRPVETEAFF. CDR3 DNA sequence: TGTGCCAGCAGCTTGCACAGGCCGGTCGAGACTGAAGCTTTCTTT.

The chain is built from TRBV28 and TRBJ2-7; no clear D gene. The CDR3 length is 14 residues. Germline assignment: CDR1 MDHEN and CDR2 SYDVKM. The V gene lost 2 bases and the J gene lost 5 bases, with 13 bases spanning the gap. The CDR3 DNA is TGTGCCAGCAGTTTAGGGGAAAGGTTCCACGAGCAGTACTTC. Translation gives CASSLGERFHEQYF.

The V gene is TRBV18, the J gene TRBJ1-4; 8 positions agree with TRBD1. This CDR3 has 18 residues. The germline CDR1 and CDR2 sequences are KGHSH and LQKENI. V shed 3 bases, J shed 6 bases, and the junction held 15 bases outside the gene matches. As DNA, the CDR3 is TGTGCCAGCTCACCCAGCTGGACAGGGCATGGGATGGATGAAAAACTGTTTTTT. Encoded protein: CASSPSWTGHGMDEKLFF. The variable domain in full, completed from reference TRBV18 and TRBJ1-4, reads NAGVMQNPRHLVRRRGQEARLRCSPMKGHSHVYWYRQLPEEGLKFMVYLQKENIIDESGMPKERFSAEFPKEGPSILRIQQVVRGDSAAYFCASSPSWTGHGMDEKLFFGSGTQLSVL.

In nucleotides, the CDR3 is TGTGCCAGCAGTGGTTCCTTCTCTGGAAACACCATATATTTT. This codes for CASSGSFSGNTIYF. This sequence joins TRBV2 and TRBJ1-3, with D uncertain. Trimming took 4 bases from V and 0 from J, leaving 7 bases between them. Germline assignment: CDR1 SNHLY and CDR2 FYNNEI. The CDR3 is made up of 14 amino acids. Full variable domain (missing parts from reference TRBV2 and TRBJ1-3): EPEVTQTPSHQVTQMGQEVILRCVPISNHLYFYWYRQILGQKVEFLVSFYNNEISEKSEIFDDQFSVERPDGSNFTLKIRSTKLEDSAMYFCASSGSFSGNTIYFGEGSWLTVV.

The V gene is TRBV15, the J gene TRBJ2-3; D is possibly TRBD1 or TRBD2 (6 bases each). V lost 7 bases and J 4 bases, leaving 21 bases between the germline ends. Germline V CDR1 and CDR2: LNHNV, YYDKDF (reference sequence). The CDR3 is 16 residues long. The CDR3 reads CATTPRGNREADTQYF. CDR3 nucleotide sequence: TGTGCCACCACCCCCCGAGGGAACAGGGAGGCAGATACGCAGTATTTT. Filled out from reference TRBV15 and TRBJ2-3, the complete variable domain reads DAMVIQNPRYQVTQFGKPVTLSCSQTLNHNVMYWYQQKSSQAPKLLFHYYDKDFNNEADTPDNFQSRRPNTSFCFLDIRSPGLGDTAMYLCATTPRGNREADTQYFGPGTRLTVL.

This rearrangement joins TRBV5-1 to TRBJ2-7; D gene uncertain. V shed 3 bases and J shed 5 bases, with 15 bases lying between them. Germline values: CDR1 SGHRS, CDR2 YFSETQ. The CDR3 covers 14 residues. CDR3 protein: CASSSPGRLHEQYF. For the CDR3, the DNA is TGCGCCAGCAGCTCTCCCGGGCGGTTGCACGAGCAGTACTTC.

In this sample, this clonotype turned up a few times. CDR3 sequence: CASSYTYEQYF. In DNA form, the CDR3 reads TGTGCCAGCAGTTATACCTACGAGCAGTACTTC. The chain combines TRBV6-2 or TRBV6-3 with TRBJ2-7; D is unresolved. Per the germline V gene, CDR1 is MNHEY and CDR2 is SVGEGT. The CDR3 length is 11 residues. The V gene lost 3 bases and the J gene lost 2 bases, with 2 bases spanning the gap.

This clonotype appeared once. This chain's CDR3 is CASGLAGEQYF. The CDR3 DNA reads as TGTGCCAGCGGACTAGCGGGGGAGCAGTACTTC. The chain couples TRBV27 to TRBJ2-7; 12 bases map to TRBD2. Per germline, CDR1 MNHEY and CDR2 SMNVEV (reference sequence). V was clipped by 8 bases and J by 7 bases; unmatched bases: 0. This CDR3 has 11 residues.

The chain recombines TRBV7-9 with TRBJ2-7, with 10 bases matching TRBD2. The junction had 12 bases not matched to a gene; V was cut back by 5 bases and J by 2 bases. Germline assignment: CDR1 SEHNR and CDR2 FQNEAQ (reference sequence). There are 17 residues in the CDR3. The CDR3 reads CASSRGLAGAPAYEQYF. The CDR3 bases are TGTGCCAGCAGCCGGGGGCTAGCGGGAGCTCCGGCCTACGAGCAGTACTTC.

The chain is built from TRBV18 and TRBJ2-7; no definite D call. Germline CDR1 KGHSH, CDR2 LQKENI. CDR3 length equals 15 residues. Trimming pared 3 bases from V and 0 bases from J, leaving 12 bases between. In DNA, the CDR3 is TGTGCCAGCTCACCCCCCAGGACGAGCTCCTACGAGCAGTACTTC. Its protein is CASSPPRTSSYEQYF.